Below are 4 T cell receptor beta chains sequenced from a single sample in a study of T-cell memory formation after mild COVID-19 (dated by TCRdb to the early 2020s). Library preparation used 5' RACE. The sequencer was an Illumina NovaSeq 6000. TCRdb cleaned the public reads at Q25 with fastp, built clones with MiXCR and kept in-frame beta chains. Under each unique CDR3 protein, matching rows form one entry showing the most common genes and DNA. This sample gives 470,000 or so distinct CDR3 sequences in total; 15% to 20% of them show up just once. Clones ranked in the top ten supply approximately 8.1% of the sample. Sequencing was carried out using PBMCs or a T cell subset sorted from them (not recorded which). The receptor source for this set is an adult woman who had mild COVID-19 (a few samples of this study predate the infection). The sample titles of this study are shuffled in the database, so cell type and time point are left out; the donor was told from shared clones.

This clonotype appeared a single time. The CDR3 reads CASSLGLSALNEQFF. DNA for the CDR3: TGTGCCAGCAGTTTAGGGCTCTCTGCCCTCAATGAGCAGTTCTTC. V is TRBV12-3 or TRBV12-4 and J is TRBJ2-1, with D unclear. The CDR3 contains 15 residues. V was pared by 1 base and J by 6 bases, with 13 bases between.

This chain connects TRBV7-2 to TRBJ1-1; D gene ambiguous. Germline V lookup: CDR1 SGHTA, CDR2 FQGNSA. The V and J ends lost 0 bases and 1 base respectively, with 15 bases between them. The CDR3 extends over 17 amino acids. Here the CDR3 DNA reads TGTGCCAGCAGCTTAGCGATCCGGAGGGCAAGGAACACTGAAGCTTTCTTT. This gives the protein CASSLAIRRARNTEAFF. The full variable domain, its missing parts supplied by reference TRBV7-2 and TRBJ1-1, is GAGVSQSPSNKVTEKGKDVELRCDPISGHTALYWYRQSLGQGLEFLIYFQGNSAPDKSGLPSDRFSAERTGGSVSTLTIQRTQQEDSAVYLCASSLAIRRARNTEAFFGQGTRLTVV.

The CDR3 DNA follows: TGTGCCAGCAGTTTGAGGGGAGACCGCACAGATACGCAGTATTTT. The encoded protein is CASSLRGDRTDTQYF. The chain has TRBV12-3 or TRBV12-4 and TRBJ2-3; TRBD1 or TRBD2 may be the D gene (5 bases each). This CDR3 is 15 amino acids long. V was clipped by 3 bases and J by 1 base, with 11 bases between them.

The CDR3 here is CASSDRITYEQYF. The CDR3 DNA is TGCGCCAGCAGCGATCGGATAACCTACGAGCAGTACTTC. The V call is TRBV5-1, the J call TRBJ2-7; D is unclear. Trimming shortened V by 4 bases and J by 2 bases, and 10 bases separated the two germline ends. Germline assignment: CDR1 SGHRS and CDR2 YFSETQ. CDR3 size: 13 residues.